This TCR beta chain was sequenced in a study of cytomegalovirus exposure and HLA in healthy donors. In the PCR, 60 Vbeta and 13 Jbeta primers were used. Assay used: immunoSEQ multiplex PCR; TCRdb lists only in-frame clones, some missing. This sample has roughly 160,000 clones; roughly 78% occur once, and the top ten carry roughly 2%. Study-wide results and caveats: Per published accounts, TCR beta sequences correctly predicted the HLA-A and HLA-B alleles of most subjects. Roughly uniform depth of sequencing across donors was assumed in presence/absence analyses.

In germline, CDR1 is SQVTM, CDR2 ANQGSEA. The CDR3 consists of 13 residues. V shed 7 bases, J shed 3 bases, and the junction held 6 bases outside the gene matches. A note on this clone: The antigen is unknown.

This chain connects TRBV29-1 to TRBJ2-4; 7 bases fit TRBD1. The sequence derives from a man in his forties or fifties in good health and CMV-seronegative. Sequenced material: PBMCs. The CDR3 nucleotides are TGCAGCGCACAGGGACAGAACAAAAACATTCAGTACTTC. Translated: CSAQGQNKNIQYF.